A single sample is the source of the 14 T cell receptor beta chains below, sequenced in a study of cytomegalovirus exposure and HLA in healthy donors. The primer mix had 60 Vbeta and 13 Jbeta primers. The assay was immunoSEQ multiplex PCR, and TCRdb's table has in-frame clones only and misses some. Among roughly 23,000 clones, about 77% were seen once, and the ten largest hold approximately 7.4%. Sequencing input: PBMCs. All receptors come from a man in his 60s in good health and CMV-seronegative.

The genes are TRBV7-3 and TRBJ1-1; TRBD1 agrees at 9 bases. The CDR3 runs 16 residues. Looked up from germline, CDR1 is SGHTA and CDR2 is FQGTGA. J was trimmed by 0 bases and V by 2 bases; bases with no gene match: 4. In DNA form, the CDR3 reads TGTGCCAGCAGCTTAGCGGGACAGGGTCTGAACACTGAAGCTTTCTTT. Translation: CASSLAGQGLNTEAFF.

This clone was recorded only once. The chain links TRBV6-1 to TRBJ2-1; 9 bases fit TRBD1. Germline V lookup: CDR1 MNHNS, CDR2 SASEGT. The CDR3 is 14 residues long. The V segment lost 8 bases and the J segment 2 bases; nucleotides outside the gene matches: 4. As DNA, the CDR3 is TGTGCCAGCTCTCGGGACAGGGCCTACAATGAGCAGTTCTTC. Translation gives CASSRDRAYNEQFF.

This clone was found once. V and J are TRBV19 and TRBJ1-1, with 7 positions matching TRBD1. The CDR3 runs 15 residues. Germline CDR1 and CDR2: LNHDA and SQIVND (reference sequence). V was clipped by 3 bases and J by 3 bases; unmatched bases: 7. The CDR3 spells CASSIPGQLYTEAFF. The DNA for the CDR3 is TGTGCCAGTAGTATCCCGGGACAGCTATACACTGAAGCTTTCTTT.

The rearrangement uses TRBV18 and TRBJ2-1, with 10 bases aligning to TRBD2. With 4 bases clipped from V and 8 bases from J, the junction kept 5 bases outside the gene matches. The germline V gene encodes CDR1 KGHSH and CDR2 LQKENI. This CDR3 spans 14 amino acids. CDR3 region: CASSQGLASDEQFF. The CDR3 DNA reads TGTGCCAGCTCACAGGGACTAGCGTCGGATGAGCAGTTCTTC.

The V gene is TRBV5-5, the J gene TRBJ2-1; the match to TRBD1 covers 9 bases. Per the germline V gene, CDR1 is SGHKS and CDR2 is YYEKEE (reference sequence). J was trimmed by 0 bases and V by 0 bases; bases with no gene match: 4. CDR3 length equals 17 residues. The CDR3 DNA follows: TGTGCCAGCAGCTTGGCCGGGACAGGGATCTCCTACAATGAGCAGTTCTTC. This sequence encodes CASSLAGTGISYNEQFF. Full variable domain (missing parts from reference TRBV5-5 and TRBJ2-1): DAGVTQSPTHLIKTRGQQVTLRCSPISGHKSVSWYQQVLGQGPQFIFQYYEKEERGRGNFPDRFSARQFPNYSSELNVNALLLGDSALYLCASSLAGTGISYNEQFFGPGTRLTVL.

This chain uses TRBV18 with TRBJ1-1; D ambiguous. This CDR3 spans 13 amino acids. Looked up from germline, CDR1 is KGHSH and CDR2 is LQKENI. V shed 3 bases and J shed 5 bases, with 10 bases lying between them. Written as DNA, the CDR3 is TGTGCCAGCTCACCGATAGGGAGAACTGAAGCTTTCTTT. Its translation: CASSPIGRTEAFF.

The V and J genes are TRBV18 and TRBJ2-6; D is undetermined. Trimming shortened V by 1 base and J by 3 bases, and 13 bases separated the two germline ends. The germline gives CDR1 KGHSH, CDR2 LQKENI. The CDR3 is made up of 17 amino acids. CDR3 in DNA: TGTGCCAGCTCACCACGTGAGACACCTGTTGGGGCCAACGTCCTGACTTTC. It is translated as CASSPRETPVGANVLTF.

The V and J genes are TRBV4-1 and TRBJ2-7; D is perhaps TRBD2 (6 bases). V lost 1 base and J 0 bases, leaving 13 bases between the germline ends. The CDR3 extends over 16 amino acids. CDR1 MGHRA and CDR2 YSYEKL come from the germline V gene. In DNA form, the CDR3 reads TGCGCCAGCAGCCAAGTCGGGGGACCTCCCTCCTACGAGCAGTACTTC. Translated: CASSQVGGPPSYEQYF.

The V and J genes are TRBV6-1 and TRBJ2-3; D may be TRBD2 (6 bases). V was cut by 7 bases and J by 0 bases, with 14 bases left in between. The V gene's germline CDR1 is MNHNS and CDR2 SASEGT. The CDR3 length is 15 residues. The CDR3 DNA reads TGTGCCAGCACCCGATTAGCGGCTAGCACAGATACGCAGTATTTT. It codes for CASTRLAASTDTQYF.

The chain has TRBV28 and TRBJ2-2, with D perhaps matching TRBD1 (5 bases). Trimming removed 8 bases from V and 8 bases from J, with 9 bases in between. In germline, CDR1 is MDHEN, CDR2 SYDVKM. The CDR3 consists of 11 residues. The CDR3 reads CASGSGGELFF. Here the CDR3 DNA reads TGTGCCAGCGGGTCAGGGGGGGAGCTGTTTTTT.

This clone was recorded only once. The V and J genes are TRBV2 and TRBJ2-1; 11 nucleotides align to TRBD2. This CDR3 comprises 15 residues. Trimming at V came to 9 bases and at J to 7 bases, leaving 11 bases not matched to a gene. Germline V CDR1 and CDR2: SNHLY, FYNNEI. CDR3 sequence: CARTAGTSGGNEQFF. The CDR3 nucleotides are TGTGCCAGAACCGCCGGGACTAGCGGAGGGAATGAGCAGTTCTTC.

In the case of this clone: A read error may account for a junction end that differs from germline. The gene calls are TRBV4-3 and TRBJ2-3, with 7 bases aligning to TRBD2. This CDR3 is built from 16 residues. Germline CDR1 and CDR2: LGHNA and YSLEER. For the CDR3, the DNA is TGCGCCCGCAGCCAAGAAAGGCGGGAGCCCACAGATACGCAGTATTTT. Translation gives CARSQERREPTDTQYF.

Only a few counts were recorded for this clone. The chain employs TRBV27 and TRBJ2-1; 7 nucleotides align to TRBD2. Germline V CDR1 and CDR2: MNHEY, SMNVEV (reference sequence). J lost 6 bases, V lost 10 bases, and 15 bases had no gene match. This CDR3 has 15 residues. For the CDR3, the DNA is TGTGCCACCAGATTCGGGGCGGGAGCTCGCAATGAGCAGTTCTTC. It yields the protein CATRFGAGARNEQFF.

By sample share, this clone is medium-sized (0.01 to 0.1%). The chain joins TRBV5-1 to TRBJ2-7, with 8 bases that match TRBD1. The length of the CDR3 is 16 residues. After removal of 5 bases from V and 1 base from J, the junction contained 11 bases not matched to a gene. Germline CDR1 SGHRS, CDR2 YFSETQ. In nucleotides, the CDR3 is TGCGCCAGCAGTTACGAGGGACAGGCCTCTTCCTACGAGCAGTACTTC. Amino acids: CASSYEGQASSYEQYF.